Presented here are 29 T cell receptor beta chains from one specimen sequenced in a study of Graves' ophthalmopathy and Graves' hyperthyroidism. Researchers took RNA transcripts and amplified TCR beta CDR3 regions from them. After a first-round RT-PCR with HTBI primers, a second-round multiplex PCR was run. MiXCR, run by TCRdb on the multiplex PCR reads, gives a single entry per CDR3 protein. The sample lists hundreds of thousands of distinct CDR3 sequences; 45% were seen once. The sample was peripheral blood. The receptors stem from an adult man with Graves' ophthalmopathy.

The J gene is TRBJ1-4, the V gene TRBV7-9; D gene uncertain. The V and J ends lost 2 bases and 9 bases respectively, with 13 bases between them. CDR3 length equals 14 residues. Germline values: CDR1 SEHNR, CDR2 FQNEAQ (reference sequence). The CDR3 spells CASSLPAPSQKLFF. The CDR3 region has the DNA TGTGCCAGCAGCTTACCGGCCCCATCCCAAAAACTGTTTTTT.

In this sample, this clonotype turned up many times. This chain connects TRBV29-1 to TRBJ1-3; D ambiguous. Trimming took off 1 base at V and 2 bases at J, with 3 bases between the two ends. Looked up from germline, CDR1 is SQVTM and CDR2 is ANQGSEA. The CDR3 sequence is 12 residues long. The CDR3 coding sequence is TGCAGCGTTGAAGGAGCTGGAAACACCATATATTTT. It specifies CSVEGAGNTIYF.

With regard to this clonotype: A read error may produce the germline difference seen at one junction end. The chain links TRBV10-3 to TRBJ1-5; no clear D. There are 14 residues in the CDR3. Germline CDR1 is ENHRY and CDR2 is SYGVKD. The CDR3 protein is CASSEGYSNQPQHF. The CDR3 DNA reads as TGTGCCAGCAGTGAAGGGTACAGCAATCAGCCCCAGCATTTT.

This chain connects TRBV5-1 to TRBJ2-7; tentatively, D is TRBD1 (6 bases). The V gene's germline CDR1 is SGHRS and CDR2 YFSETQ. The CDR3 sequence is 16 residues long. With 1 base removed from V and 1 base from J, the gap between germline ends came to 15 bases. This CDR3 reads CASSLSTGKPSYEQYF. DNA of the CDR3: TGCGCCAGCAGCTTGTCGACAGGCAAACCGTCCTACGAGCAGTACTTC.

J is TRBJ1-1 and V is TRBV7-2, with 7 bases fitting TRBD1. Trimming cost V 5 bases and J 0 bases; bases outside gene matches: 6. CDR3 length equals 15 residues. Germline values: CDR1 SGHTA, CDR2 FQGNSA. The CDR3 nucleotides are TGTGCCAGCAGCCCCCAGGGGGGACTGAACACTGAAGCTTTCTTT. Its protein product is CASSPQGGLNTEAFF.

This clonotype showed up just a few times. The chain combines TRBV5-1 with TRBJ1-5; tentatively, D is TRBD1 (5 bases). Per the germline V gene, CDR1 is SGHRS and CDR2 is YFSETQ. CDR3 length: 16 amino acids. Trimming stripped 4 bases from V and 1 base from J, with 15 bases between. The CDR3 sequence: CASSPGGGASNQPQHF. CDR3 nucleotide sequence: TGCGCCAGCAGCCCCGGAGGAGGGGCAAGCAATCAGCCCCAGCATTTT. Based on the CDR3 plus reference TRBV5-1 and TRBJ1-5, the full variable domain is KAGVTQTPRYLIKTRGQQVTLSCSPISGHRSVSWYQQTPGQGLQFLFEYFSETQRNKGNFPGRFSGRQFSNSRSEMNVSTLELGDSALYLCASSPGGGASNQPQHFGDGTRLSIL.

The gene calls are TRBV29-1 and TRBJ1-2; no clear D gene. The CDR3 covers 12 residues. With 4 bases removed from V and 5 bases from J, the gap between germline ends came to 11 bases. Germline V gene sequence: CDR1 SQVTM, CDR2 ANQGSEA. The CDR3 spells CSVAPGNYGYTF. In DNA form, the CDR3 reads TGCAGCGTTGCCCCGGGGAATTATGGCTACACCTTC.

The chain links TRBV20-1 to TRBJ2-2; D unclear. Germline lookup yields CDR1 DFQATT and CDR2 SNEGSKA (reference sequence). This CDR3 is 13 amino acids long. V was clipped by 6 bases and J by 0 bases, with 8 bases between them. The CDR3 coding sequence is TGCAGTGCCGACATCTCGAACACCGGGGAGCTGTTTTTT. This gives the protein CSADISNTGELFF.

The rearrangement links TRBV19 to TRBJ1-3, with 8 positions matching TRBD1. V was clipped by 5 bases and J by 0 bases; unmatched bases: 6. Germline V gene sequence: CDR1 LNHDA, CDR2 SQIVND (reference sequence). There are 16 residues in the CDR3. CDR3: CASSANTGGSGNTIYF. The CDR3 DNA follows: TGTGCCAGTAGTGCGAATACAGGGGGCTCTGGAAACACCATATATTTT.

This chain links TRBV12-3 or TRBV12-4 with TRBJ2-2, with TRBD2 identical over 11 bases. The V segment lost 8 bases and the J segment 0 bases; nucleotides outside the gene matches: 14. The CDR3 runs to 19 residues. The CDR3 loop reads CASYPWGTSGGSNTGELFF. The DNA of the CDR3 is TGTGCCAGCTACCCATGGGGGACTAGCGGAGGTTCGAACACCGGGGAGCTGTTTTTT.

DNA of the CDR3: TGTGCCAGCAGTTTAGCGCCGGCCAGGGGTACTGAAGCTTTCTTT. It is translated as CASSLAPARGTEAFF. The V gene is TRBV12-3 or TRBV12-4, the J gene TRBJ1-1, with D perhaps matching TRBD1 (6 bases). V was pared by 0 bases and J by 5 bases, with 13 bases between. CDR3 length equals 15 residues.

Comments on this clonotype: At one of its ends the junction is not consistent with the germline gene, which may arise from a read error. The rearrangement uses TRBV7-9 and TRBJ1-2; D remains unclear. Germline V lookup: CDR1 SEHNR, CDR2 FQNEAQ (reference sequence). CDR3 length: 11 residues. The CDR3 protein is CTSSLGNGYTF. CDR3 DNA sequence: TGTACCAGCAGCTTAGGAAATGGCTACACCTTC.

On this clonotype itself: A much bigger clone sits one base away, suggesting this may be a read error. The rearrangement uses TRBV29-1 and TRBJ2-7; 8 nucleotides match TRBD1. With V trimmed by 1 base and J by 3 bases, 11 bases remained unmatched. The CDR3 contains 16 residues. In germline, CDR1 is SQVTM, CDR2 ANQGSEA. CDR3 DNA sequence: TGCAGCGTTGAAGGGTGGACAGGGCTGAGCTTCTACGAGCAGTACTTC. Amino acids: CSVEGWTGLSFYEQYF.

A word on this clonotype: Compared with germline, one end of the junction differs, possibly owing to a read error. The V gene is TRBV20-1, the J gene TRBJ1-5; 8 nucleotides line up with TRBD1. CDR1 and CDR2 from the germline V gene are DFQATT and SNEGSKA (reference sequence). This CDR3 region has 14 residues. The DNA for the CDR3 is TGCAGTGCTAGACAGGGGGCGAGCAATCGGCCCCAGCATTTT. This encodes CSARQGASNRPQHF.

The chain employs TRBV2 and TRBJ2-2; D is unclear. Deletions cut 6 bases from V and 4 bases from J, with 9 bases between. Germline V CDR1 and CDR2: SNHLY, FYNNEI. This CDR3 is built from 13 residues. The CDR3 bases are TGTGCCAGCAGCCAGATAGTCACCGGGGAGCTGTTTTTT. Its translation: CASSQIVTGELFF.

This clonotype was detected a few times. The chain uses TRBV29-1 and TRBJ2-2; D is unclear. V shed 3 bases and J shed 4 bases, with 3 bases lying between them. This CDR3 region has 11 residues. CDR1 and CDR2 from the germline V gene are SQVTM and ANQGSEA. CDR3 in amino acids: CSVDFTGELFF. CDR3 sequence (DNA): TGCAGCGTTGATTTCACCGGGGAGCTGTTTTTT.

This clonotype showed up many times. The chain joins TRBV24-1 to TRBJ2-6; D unresolved. V lost 9 bases to trimming and J lost 0 bases, with 11 bases between them. This CDR3 comprises 15 residues. The germline gives CDR1 KGHDR, CDR2 SFDVKD. The DNA of the CDR3 is TGTGCCACCCCGCTCATAAGCTCTGGGGCCAACGTCCTGACTTTC. It is translated as CATPLISSGANVLTF.

The gene calls are TRBV7-2 and TRBJ2-7, with D unresolved. This CDR3 is 12 amino acids long. Germline CDR1 and CDR2: SGHTA and FQGNSA. Trimming cost V 3 bases and J 2 bases, with 5 bases left between them. The CDR3 nucleotides read TGTGCCAGCAGCTTGGACGCCTACGAGCAGTACTTC. Translated, it gives CASSLDAYEQYF.

This clonotype was found many times. V is TRBV7-8 and J is TRBJ2-7, with 7 bases identical to TRBD1. The junction had 6 bases not matched to a gene; V was cut back by 5 bases and J by 5 bases. The CDR3 has 13 residues. Germline CDR1 is SGHVS and CDR2 is FQNEAQ. CDR3 nucleotide sequence: TGTGCCAGCAGCCGCGACAGGGCCGACGAGCAGTACTTC. Residues: CASSRDRADEQYF.

This clonotype has a handful of counts. This clone may be a read error of a much larger clone one base away. The chain recombines TRBV7-3 with TRBJ2-2, with 11 bases identical to TRBD2. V was pared by 5 bases and J by 2 bases, with 7 bases of the junction left unmatched. This CDR3 region has 17 residues. Germline CDR1 and CDR2: SGHTA and FQGTGA. The CDR3 DNA reads as TGTGCCAGCAGCCTGGCTAGCGGGAGGCCAAACACCGGGGAGCTGTTTTTT. The encoded protein is CASSLASGRPNTGELFF.

This rearrangement joins TRBV29-1 to TRBJ1-2; tentatively, D is TRBD1 (5 bases). The V end was cut by 5 bases, the J end by 12 bases, with 13 bases between. Per germline, CDR1 SQVTM and CDR2 ANQGSEA. The CDR3 consists of 10 residues. The CDR3 loop reads CSVYQGGNTF. The CDR3 DNA is TGCAGCGTTTATCAGGGTGGAAACACCTTC.

On this clonotype: Sequence at one end of the junction differs from germline and may be a read error. The CDR3 is CANSVGQVDEAFF. DNA of the CDR3: TGTGCCAACAGCGTAGGGCAGGTGGATGAAGCTTTCTTT. This chain joins TRBV9 and TRBJ1-1; D gene uncertain. The CDR3 sequence is 13 residues long. Germline-derived CDR1 and CDR2 are SGDLS and YYNGEE.

This clonotype showed up just a few times. The rearrangement links TRBV12-3 or TRBV12-4 to TRBJ1-5; TRBD1 might be the D (5 bases). CDR3 length: 13 amino acids. Trimming left V 3 bases short and J 4 bases short, with 7 bases between. CDR3 DNA sequence: TGTGCCAGCAGTTTTTCAGGGAATCAGCCCCAGCATTTT. Translated, it gives CASSFSGNQPQHF.

The chain combines TRBV24-1 with TRBJ2-5; either TRBD1 or TRBD2 may fit D (5 bases each). The germline gives CDR1 KGHDR, CDR2 SFDVKD. CDR3 size: 14 residues. V was clipped by 5 bases and J by 2 bases, with 11 bases between them. The chain's CDR3 is CATSGRDDQETQYF. The CDR3 coding sequence is TGTGCCACCAGTGGCCGGGACGATCAAGAGACCCAGTACTTC.

The gene calls are TRBV7-6 and TRBJ2-6; TRBD2 agrees at 8 bases. Trimming at V came to 5 bases and at J to 4 bases, leaving 13 bases not matched to a gene. Germline lookup yields CDR1 SGHVS and CDR2 FNYEAQ. The CDR3 consists of 18 residues. For the CDR3, the DNA is TGTGCCAGCAGCCTCCAGACTAGCGACCCGGGAGGGGCCAACGTCCTGACTTTC. Amino acid sequence: CASSLQTSDPGGANVLTF.

This clonotype came up a few times. This chain joins TRBV13 and TRBJ2-2; no firm D call. Trimming cost V 2 bases and J 5 bases, with 12 bases left between them. The CDR3 covers 15 residues. The V gene's germline CDR1 is PRHDT and CDR2 FYEKMQ (reference sequence). Here the CDR3 reads CASSLSPLRTGELFF. For the CDR3, the DNA is TGTGCCAGCAGCTTATCTCCCCTGCGTACCGGGGAGCTGTTTTTT.

This clonotype has just a few counts. The CDR3 bases are TGTGCCAGCAGCTTCCCCGGGGATTCACCCCTCCACTTT. It yields the protein CASSFPGDSPLHF. The chain is built from TRBV7-8 and TRBJ1-6; D unresolved. Germline values: CDR1 SGHVS, CDR2 FQNEAQ. Trimming pared 3 bases from V and 8 bases from J, leaving 8 bases between. The CDR3 runs to 13 residues.

This clonotype turned up a few times. The DNA of the CDR3 is TGTGCCAGCAGTGGATCTTCTATCTATGGCTACACCTTC. Translated, it gives CASSGSSIYGYTF. The chain employs TRBV2 and TRBJ1-2, with D uncertain. V was cut by 4 bases and J by 4 bases, with 10 bases left in between. Germline V CDR1 and CDR2: SNHLY, FYNNEI. The CDR3 covers 13 residues. Full variable domain (rest looked up from reference TRBV2 and TRBJ1-2): EPEVTQTPSHQVTQMGQEVILRCVPISNHLYFYWYRQILGQKVEFLVSFYNNEISEKSEIFDDQFSVERPDGSNFTLKIRSTKLEDSAMYFCASSGSSIYGYTFGSGTRLTVV.

The chain links TRBV20-1 to TRBJ2-7, with 8 bases fitting TRBD1. V dropped 3 bases and J dropped 1; count of bases not matched to a gene: 2. Germline CDR1 reads DFQATT; CDR2 reads SNEGSKA (reference sequence). The CDR3 extends over 13 amino acids. CDR3 coding DNA: TGCAGTGCTAGCACAGGGGGTTCCTACGAGCAGTACTTC. Its translation is CSASTGGSYEQYF.